Listed below are T cell receptor beta chains from one sample, sequenced in a study of PD-1 blockade in classical Hodgkin lymphoma. Sequencing used immunoSEQ multiplex PCR; TCRdb keeps in-frame clones, though not all of them. Here the sample spans about 8,000 clones, roughly 80% being singletons. This specimen consisted of CD4+ T cells from blood, obtained at baseline. The receptors were gathered from a human donor with classical Hodgkin lymphoma. The CDR3 runs from the conserved cysteine through the conserved F or W. A D gene is named only where the DNA matches it firmly. Size is stated for part of the rows, as once, few or many counts, or as a class when the clone is expanded.

D	V	J	size	CDR3	DNA
.	TRBV11-3	TRBJ1-2	.	CASSFQANYGYTF	TGTGCCAGCAGCTTTCAGGCCAACTATGGCTACACCTTC
TRBD2	TRBV7-2	TRBJ2-7	.	CASSLAISGGAYEQYF	TGTGCCAGCAGCTTAGCAATTAGCGGGGGGGCCTACGAGCAGTACTTC
.	TRBV2	TRBJ2-7	.	CASRQDSYEQYF	TGTGCCAGTCGTCAGGACTCCTACGAGCAGTACTTC
.	TRBV2	TRBJ2-7	.	CASSHSSYEQYF	TGTGCCAGCAGCCACTCCTCCTACGAGCAGTACTTC
.	TRBV29-1	TRBJ2-1	.	CSVEELAFSYNEQFF	TGCAGCGTTGAAGAGCTAGCTTTCTCCTACAATGAGCAGTTCTTC
TRBD1	TRBV5-8	TRBJ2-7	.	CASSLGTGLHEQYF	TGTGCCAGCAGCTTGGGGACAGGGTTACACGAGCAGTACTTC
.	TRBV4-3	TRBJ2-7	.	CASSQDLGYGEQYF	TGCGCCAGCAGCCAAGATCTCGGGTATGGCGAGCAGTACTTC
TRBD1	TRBV6-1	TRBJ1-5	.	CASSEASRTGYNQPQHF	TGTGCCAGCAGTGAAGCTAGTCGGACAGGGTACAATCAGCCCCAGCATTTT
TRBD2	TRBV10-3	TRBJ2-7	once	CAISPTSGSSYEQYF	TGTGCCATCAGTCCCACTAGCGGGAGCTCCTACGAGCAGTACTTC
.	TRBV2	TRBJ2-2	.	CASSERQSSTGELFF	TGTGCCAGCAGTGAACGACAGTCGAGCACCGGGGAGCTGTTTTTT
TRBD1	TRBV28	TRBJ2-7	once	CASSLQGAHEQYF	TGTGCCAGCAGCCTCCAGGGGGCTCACGAGCAGTACTTC
.	TRBV10-3	TRBJ2-7	.	CAISGTGPSEQYF	TGTGCCATCAGTGGGACGGGTCCAAGCGAGCAGTACTTC
TRBD2	TRBV28	TRBJ2-7	once	CASSIGTIYEQYF	TGTGCCAGCAGTATCGGGACTATCTACGAGCAGTACTTC
.	TRBV10-3	TRBJ1-6	.	CAISGSFGQYNSPLHF	TGTGCCATCAGTGGATCCTTTGGACAGTATAATTCACCCCTCCACTTT
TRBD2	TRBV9	TRBJ2-5	.	CASSIMGGSETQYF	TGTGCCAGCAGCATTATGGGCGGGAGTGAGACCCAGTACTTC
.	TRBV28	TRBJ2-1	.	CASRKASYNEQFF	TGTGCCAGCAGAAAGGCCTCCTACAATGAGCAGTTCTTC
.	TRBV9	TRBJ2-1	once	CASSPSTGTTQYNEQFF	TGTGCCAGCAGCCCTTCTACCGGGACAACCCAATACAATGAGCAGTTCTTC
.	TRBV2	TRBJ1-1	once	CASSDRGFTEAFF	TGTGCCAGCAGTGACCGGGGATTTACTGAAGCTTTCTTT
.	TRBV19	TRBJ2-2	.	CASSLPGRVTGELFF	TGTGCCAGTAGTCTCCCGGGCAGGGTTACCGGGGAGCTGTTTTTT
.	TRBV7-8	TRBJ1-6	few	CASSLNNSPLHF	TGTGCCAGCAGCTTAAACAATTCACCCCTCCACTTT
.	TRBV2	TRBJ2-1	.	CASGQSRGGQFF	TGTGCCAGCGGCCAGTCTCGGGGAGGGCAGTTCTTC
.	TRBV30	TRBJ2-3	.	CAWSRGGGGDTQYF	TGTGCCTGGAGTAGAGGGGGGGGAGGAGATACGCAGTATTTT
.	TRBV6-1	TRBJ1-1	.	CASSGQQGISTEAFF	TGTGCCAGCAGTGGGCAACAGGGTATTAGCACTGAAGCTTTCTTT
.	TRBV11-3	TRBJ2-2	.	CASSQTGASNTGELFF	TGTGCCAGCAGCCAGACAGGAGCTTCCAACACCGGGGAGCTGTTTTTT
.	TRBV4-1	TRBJ1-2	.	CASSRNGLPGYTF	TGCGCCAGCAGCCGCAACGGACTCCCCGGCTACACCTTC
TRBD1	TRBV5-1	TRBJ2-2	.	CASSPGTGNTGELFF	TGCGCCAGCAGCCCGGGGACAGGGAACACCGGGGAGCTGTTTTTT
.	TRBV5-4	TRBJ2-1	.	CASSLFQSNEQFF	TGTGCCAGCAGCTTGTTCCAGTCCAATGAGCAGTTCTTC
.	TRBV19	TRBJ2-7	.	CASRRGGDSYEQYF	TGTGCCAGTAGACGGGGTGGGGATTCTTACGAGCAGTACTTC
TRBD2	TRBV11-2	TRBJ2-2	.	CASAGLAGVLGELFF	TGTGCTTCTGCGGGACTAGCGGGAGTTTTAGGGGAGCTGTTTTTT
TRBD1	TRBV6-6	TRBJ1-5	few	CASSRGQLFQPQHF	TGTGCCAGCAGCAGGGGACAGCTCTTTCAGCCCCAGCATTTT
.	TRBV6-1	TRBJ1-4	.	CASSEVATVSNEKLFF	TGTGCCAGCAGTGAAGTCGCGACAGTCAGTAATGAAAAACTGTTTTTT
TRBD2	TRBV11-3	TRBJ2-5	.	CAIGTSGGPQETQYF	TGTGCCATCGGGACTAGCGGGGGGCCCCAAGAGACCCAGTACTTC
TRBD1	TRBV7-9	TRBJ1-2	.	CASTYLDGTGGYGYTF	TGTGCCAGCACCTATCTAGACGGGACAGGGGGTTATGGCTACACCTTC
.	TRBV10-2	TRBJ1-5	few	CASSARTDSNQPQHF	TGCGCCAGCAGTGCCCGGACAGACAGCAATCAGCCCCAGCATTTT
TRBD1	TRBV7-9	TRBJ1-2	few	CASSSGTGDYGYTF	TGTGCCAGCAGCTCCGGGACAGGGGACTATGGCTACACCTTC